These 20 T cell receptor beta chains originate from one sample sequenced in a study of cytomegalovirus exposure and HLA in healthy donors. Use of 60 Vbeta and 13 Jbeta primers characterized the PCR. Some clones are missing from TCRdb's copy, which holds only in-frame ones; the method was immunoSEQ multiplex PCR. Altogether about 190,000 clones are present, almost 75% being singletons, with the ten largest covering about 3.1%. Sequenced input: PBMCs. Receptors were obtained from a woman aged 25 to 39 in good health and CMV-seropositive.

The chain combines TRBV6-1 with TRBJ2-4; TRBD2 aligns across 11 bases. CDR1 is MNHNS and CDR2 is SASEGT in the germline V gene. The J segment lost 6 bases and the V segment lost 5 bases, leaving 3 bases of the junction unmatched. The CDR3 covers 14 residues. CDR3 amino acids: CASSSGTSGNIQYF. The CDR3 DNA follows: TGTGCCAGCAGTTCGGGGACTAGCGGAAACATTCAGTACTTC.

This chain joins TRBV28 and TRBJ2-7; 8 bases map to TRBD1. This CDR3 spans 14 amino acids. Germline lookup yields CDR1 MDHEN and CDR2 SYDVKM. After removal of 6 bases from V and 0 bases from J, the junction contained 4 bases not matched to a gene. The CDR3: CASRPDRVSYEQYF. Written as DNA, the CDR3 is TGTGCCAGCAGGCCGGACAGGGTCTCCTACGAGCAGTACTTC.

V gene TRBV19 combines with J gene TRBJ2-3; TRBD1 matches 7 bases. Germline trimming cut 4 bases from V and 4 bases from J; bases unmatched to any gene: 14. Germline V gene data show CDR1 as LNHDA and CDR2 as SQIVND (reference sequence). The CDR3 is made up of 17 amino acids. The CDR3 is CASSTEKIQGYPDTQYF. The CDR3 DNA reads as TGTGCCAGTAGTACCGAAAAAATACAGGGGTATCCAGATACGCAGTATTTT.

This clone was seen only a few times. The V gene is TRBV19, the J gene TRBJ1-2; maybe TRBD1 (5 bases). CDR1 and CDR2 (germline): LNHDA, SQIVND (reference sequence). V shed 7 bases and J shed 8 bases, with 17 bases lying between them. This CDR3 is 13 amino acids long. DNA of the CDR3: TGTGCCAGTACCCCATCCGGAGGGGACGGCTACACCTTC. Encoded protein: CASTPSGGDGYTF.

The chain carries TRBV2 and TRBJ2-5; 9 bases map to TRBD1. Looked up from germline, CDR1 is SNHLY and CDR2 is FYNNEI. CDR3 length: 15 residues. V shed 5 bases and J 2 bases; nucleotides not matched to a gene: 6. The CDR3 is CASSKDRGSQETQYF. In DNA, the CDR3 is TGTGCCAGCAGTAAGGACAGGGGATCTCAAGAGACCCAGTACTTC. The full variable domain, with the rest looked up from reference TRBV2 and TRBJ2-5, is EPEVTQTPSHQVTQMGQEVILRCVPISNHLYFYWYRQILGQKVEFLVSFYNNEISEKSEIFDDQFSVERPDGSNFTLKIRSTKLEDSAMYFCASSKDRGSQETQYFGPGTRLLVL.

The rearrangement links TRBV5-4 to TRBJ2-5; unclear D gene. In germline, CDR1 is SGHNT, CDR2 YYREEE (reference sequence). Trimming left V 0 bases short and J 7 bases short, with 10 bases between. The CDR3 sequence is 13 residues long. Here the CDR3 DNA reads TGTGCCAGCAGCTTGGGTTACCGAGGGACCCAGTACTTC. It encodes CASSLGYRGTQYF.

This clone has just a few counts. This chain links TRBV27 with TRBJ1-3, with D uncertain. V lost 5 bases to trimming and J lost 0 bases, with 11 bases between them. CDR1 and CDR2 (germline): MNHEY, SMNVEV (reference sequence). The length of the CDR3 is 15 residues. Written as DNA, the CDR3 is TGTGCCAGCAGTCCGGGGTGGGTCTCTGGAAACACCATATATTTT. Translating it yields CASSPGWVSGNTIYF.

On this clone itself: Different DNA sequences within this sample yield the same CDR3. The chain has TRBV5-1 and TRBJ1-4; TRBD1 matches at 9 bases. V was pared by 0 bases and J by 5 bases, with 5 bases of the junction left unmatched. Looked up from germline, CDR1 is SGHRS and CDR2 is YFSETQ. CDR3 length equals 16 residues. DNA for the CDR3: TGCGCCAGCAGCTTGGGCGGGACAGGGACGAATGAAAAACTGTTTTTT. This sequence encodes CASSLGGTGTNEKLFF.

The chain recombines TRBV6-5 with TRBJ1-5; D is perhaps TRBD1 (5 bases). There are 13 residues in the CDR3. Germline loops: CDR1 MNHEY, CDR2 SVGAGI. Trimming took off 5 bases at V and 9 bases at J, with 14 bases between the two ends. The CDR3: CASSPKAGGPQHF. As DNA, the CDR3 is TGTGCCAGCAGTCCAAAGGCGGGGGGGCCCCAGCATTTT.

The rearrangement joins TRBV19 to TRBJ2-1; D possibly corresponds to TRBD1 (5 bases). The germline gives CDR1 LNHDA, CDR2 SQIVND (reference sequence). This CDR3 spans 14 amino acids. Between the trimmed V and J ends, which lost 6 bases and 0 bases, there was a span of 9 bases. CDR3 loop: CASSDSTSYNEQFF. For the CDR3, the DNA is TGTGCCAGTAGCGACAGTACCTCCTACAATGAGCAGTTCTTC.

The chain is built from TRBV5-4 and TRBJ1-6; 7 bases match TRBD1. Germline V gene sequence: CDR1 SGHNT, CDR2 YYREEE (reference sequence). The length of the CDR3 is 15 residues. The junction had 12 bases not matched to a gene; V was cut back by 4 bases and J by 11 bases. This chain's CDR3 is CASSVPGQRETPLHF. In DNA form, the CDR3 reads TGTGCCAGCAGCGTACCGGGACAGAGGGAGACACCCCTCCACTTT.

The chain carries TRBV19 and TRBJ2-1; TRBD2 aligns across 7 bases. V shed 5 bases, J shed 4 bases, and the junction held 11 bases outside the gene matches. This CDR3 contains 16 residues. Germline lookup yields CDR1 LNHDA and CDR2 SQIVND (reference sequence). DNA of the CDR3: TGTGCCAGTAGTCCGATGGGCCTAGCGGCGTACAATGAGCAGTTCTTC. It is translated as CASSPMGLAAYNEQFF.

V usage is TRBV11-2 and J usage is TRBJ2-7; 9 nucleotides line up with TRBD1. The CDR3 contains 15 residues. With V trimmed by 6 bases and J by 4 bases, 10 bases remained unmatched. Germline values: CDR1 SGHAT, CDR2 FQNNGV. Written as DNA, the CDR3 is TGTGCCAGCAGGAACCACGGGACAGGGTTTTACGAGCAGTACTTC. Protein product: CASRNHGTGFYEQYF.

The chain combines TRBV5-4 with TRBJ2-5, with D perhaps TRBD1 (6 bases). The CDR3 loop spans 14 amino acids. V was cut by 1 base and J by 4 bases, with 11 bases left in between. Looked up from germline, CDR1 is SGHNT and CDR2 is YYREEE (reference sequence). The CDR3 region is CASSLRGGGETQYF. The CDR3 DNA follows: TGTGCCAGCAGCTTGAGAGGGGGTGGAGAGACCCAGTACTTC.

The gene calls are TRBV14 and TRBJ2-3, with 10 bases that match TRBD2. The CDR3 contains 18 residues. Germline V gene lookup returns CDR1 SGHDN and CDR2 FVKESK. Losses at the gene ends were 0 bases for V and 5 bases for J; bases not matched to a gene: 11. The CDR3 is CASSQDQGLAGAVDTQYF. The CDR3 nucleotides are TGTGCCAGCAGCCAAGATCAAGGCCTAGCGGGAGCGGTAGATACGCAGTATTTT.

The chain recombines TRBV5-1 with TRBJ2-1; maybe TRBD2 (6 bases). The CDR3 is 19 amino acids. Germline CDR1 is SGHRS and CDR2 is YFSETQ. V lost 0 bases to trimming and J lost 0 bases, with 19 bases between them. CDR3 sequence: CASSLGALRDSSSYNEQFF. CDR3 sequence (DNA): TGCGCCAGCAGCTTGGGGGCTTTGAGGGACTCGAGCTCCTACAATGAGCAGTTCTTC.

The chain employs TRBV11-2 and TRBJ2-2; 10 bases line up with TRBD1. Germline V gives CDR1 SGHAT, CDR2 FQNNGV. This CDR3 region has 17 residues. With 4 bases clipped from V and 4 bases from J, the junction kept 9 bases outside the gene matches. The CDR3 DNA is TGTGCCAGCAGCTCCTCTCGACAGGGGGCAAGCACCGGGGAGCTGTTTTTT. It codes for CASSSSRQGASTGELFF. Drawing the rest from reference TRBV11-2 and TRBJ2-2, the complete variable domain is EAGVAQSPRYKIIEKRQSVAFWCNPISGHATLYWYQQILGQGPKLLIQFQNNGVVDDSQLPKDRFSAERLKGVDSTLKIQPAKLEDSAVYLCASSSSRQGASTGELFFGEGSRLTVL.

This sequence joins TRBV5-1 and TRBJ2-3, with 7 bases matching TRBD2. CDR3 length equals 16 residues. Trimming took 0 bases from V and 2 from J; bases not matched to a gene: 6. Germline V gives CDR1 SGHRS, CDR2 YFSETQ. The CDR3 DNA reads TGCGCCAGCAGCTTGGTGGCGGGAGTTCCCACAGATACGCAGTATTTT. Translating gives CASSLVAGVPTDTQYF. The full variable domain, in which reference TRBV5-1 and TRBJ2-3 provide the parts outside the CDR3, is KAGVTQTPRYLIKTRGQQVTLSCSPISGHRSVSWYQQTPGQGLQFLFEYFSETQRNKGNFPGRFSGRQFSNSRSEMNVSTLELGDSALYLCASSLVAGVPTDTQYFGPGTRLTVL.

V is TRBV12-5 and J is TRBJ2-1; 9 positions agree with TRBD1. The CDR3 has 17 amino acids. V lost 0 bases, J lost 8 bases, and 11 bases stayed unmatched. Looked up from germline, CDR1 is LGHNT and CDR2 is FRNRAP. The CDR3 region is CASGLVLGTGRGDEQFF. The CDR3 DNA follows: TGTGCTAGTGGTTTGGTACTGGGGACAGGGAGAGGGGATGAGCAGTTCTTC. The whole variable domain, filled in from reference TRBV12-5 and TRBJ2-1, reads DARVTQTPRHKVTEMGQEVTMRCQPILGHNTVFWYRQTMMQGLELLAYFRNRAPLDDSGMPKDRFSAEMPDATLATLKIQPSEPRDSAVYFCASGLVLGTGRGDEQFFGPGTRLTVL.

The rearrangement links TRBV27 to TRBJ2-7, with TRBD1 matching 7 bases. Trimming took 6 bases from V and 0 from J; bases not matched to a gene: 2. This CDR3 spans 13 amino acids. Germline V gene lookup returns CDR1 MNHEY and CDR2 SMNVEV (reference sequence). CDR3 residues: CASRTGSSYEQYF. CDR3 sequence (DNA): TGTGCCAGCAGGACAGGGAGCTCCTACGAGCAGTACTTC.